This TCR beta chain is from a study of technical replicates of blood from a handful of donors. Only a few counts were recorded for this clone. V lost 0 bases to trimming and J lost 2 bases, with 10 bases between them. This CDR3 has 14 amino acids. Per germline, CDR1 GTSNPN and CDR2 SVGIG (reference sequence). Sequenced by immunoSEQ multiplex PCR; TCRdb stores in-frame clones only, minus some. This sample carries some 60,000 clones, more than 75% of them seen once, and the ten largest clones take 4% to 6.5%. The receptor was isolated from a human donor in good health. Some clones in this sample may be carry-over from other donors' samples. Sequencing was carried out using PBMCs. This chain joins TRBV30 and TRBJ1-1, with D tentatively TRBD1 (5 bases). The chain's CDR3 is CAWSVKGANTEAFF. In nucleotides, the CDR3 is TGTGCCTGGAGTGTTAAAGGGGCTAACACTGAAGCTTTCTTT. The entire variable domain, with the rest obtained from reference TRBV30 and TRBJ1-1, is as follows: SQTIHQWPATLVQPVGSPLSLECTVEGTSNPNLYWYRQAAGRGLQLLFYSVGIGQISSEVPQNLSASRPQDRQFILSSKKLLLSDSGFYLCAWSVKGANTEAFFGQGTRLTVV.